This is a list of T cell receptor beta chains from one sample in a study of shared clonotypes between healthy human individuals. Repertoires were generated with immunoSEQ multiplex PCR, while TCRdb's copy carries only in-frame clones and drops some. The data contain about 1.1 million clones, around three quarters of them singletons. The sample comprised memory CD4+ T cells from PBMCs. The receptors derive from a man younger than 35 in good health. Some clones in this sample may be carry-over from other donors' samples. The CDR3 runs from the conserved cysteine through the conserved F or W. D genes are given only for firm matches. A clone size is listed for some rows: how often the clone was seen (once, few, many), or a class if it is expanded.

v_gene	j_gene	abundance	d_gene	CDR3aa	CDR3nt
TRBV5-1	TRBJ2-1	NA	NA	CATSGRGSSSYNEQFF	TGCGCCACCAGTGGAAGGGGCTCGAGCTCCTACAATGAGCAGTTCTTC
TRBV30	TRBJ1-1	few	NA	CAWSAQNEAFF	TGTGCCTGGAGTGCCCAGAACGAAGCTTTCTTT
TRBV6-6	TRBJ1-2	NA	NA	CASSYSRGTFNYGYTF	TGTGCCAGCAGTTACTCGAGAGGGACTTTTAACTATGGCTACACCTTC
TRBV9	TRBJ2-7	NA	TRBD1	CASSVGTGNYEQYF	TGTGCCAGTAGCGTAGGGACAGGGAACTACGAGCAGTACTTC
TRBV4-2	TRBJ2-7	NA	TRBD2	CASSQDPTSGTYEQYF	TGTGCCAGCAGCCAAGATCCGACTAGCGGTACCTACGAGCAGTACTTC
TRBV4-3	TRBJ2-5	once	NA	CASSQEGGGGETQYF	TGCGCCAGCAGCCAAGAAGGCGGGGGCGGTGAGACCCAGTACTTC
TRBV27	TRBJ2-7	once	NA	CASSFFQHGGYIYEQYF	TGTGCCAGCAGTTTCTTCCAGCACGGGGGCTATATATACGAGCAGTACTTC
TRBV10-3	TRBJ2-7	NA	NA	CAISESTGTSEQYF	TGTGCCATCAGTGAGTCGACGGGTACCTCCGAGCAGTACTTC
TRBV30	TRBJ2-7	NA	TRBD2	CAWSGAGVAIYEQYF	TGTGCCTGGAGTGGGGCGGGAGTAGCGATTTACGAGCAGTACTTC
TRBV5-1	TRBJ2-5	NA	NA	CASSPGSTQETQYF	TGCGCCAGCAGCCCTGGATCTACCCAAGAGACCCAGTACTTC
TRBV20-1	TRBJ1-1	few	NA	CSVRRVTEAFF	TGCAGCGTTAGACGAGTCACTGAAGCTTTCTTT
TRBV6-1	TRBJ2-5	NA	NA	CASSKTSLGETQYF	TGTGCCAGCAGCAAGACTAGTTTGGGAGAGACCCAGTACTTC
TRBV18	TRBJ2-5	NA	NA	CASSLDGFYETQYF	TGTGCCAGCTCACTCGACGGGTTTTACGAGACCCAGTACTTC
TRBV5-6	TRBJ2-3	NA	TRBD2	CASSLGLAPSTDTQYF	TGTGCCAGCAGCTTGGGACTAGCACCTAGCACAGATACGCAGTATTTT
TRBV10-3	TRBJ2-3	NA	TRBD2	CAISEGLGLAGTDTQYF	TGTGCCATCAGTGAGGGTCTAGGACTAGCGGGCACAGATACGCAGTATTTT
TRBV28	TRBJ2-7	NA	NA	CASSTPAGRGGEQYF	TGTGCCAGCAGTACCCCCGCCGGCCGCGGTGGAGAGCAGTACTTC